Following are 19 T cell receptor beta chains from one sample sequenced in a study of cytomegalovirus exposure and HLA in healthy donors. 60 Vbeta and 13 Jbeta primers were used in PCR. Only in-frame clones appear in the TCRdb table, and some are missing; sequencing was by immunoSEQ multiplex PCR. The ten top clones account for roughly 2.4%, within a sample of about 70,000 clones. Sequencing used PBMCs. The origin of the receptors is a female donor in good health and CMV-seropositive.

The V gene is TRBV19, the J gene TRBJ2-1; TRBD1 matches 8 bases. V was clipped by 1 base and J by 6 bases; unmatched bases: 5. In germline, CDR1 is LNHDA, CDR2 SQIVND (reference sequence). The CDR3 contains 15 residues. The CDR3 DNA is TGTGCCAGTAGTATAGGGCAGGGGGCGCGCAATGAGCAGTTCTTC. Amino acids: CASSIGQGARNEQFF. Supplemented by reference TRBV19 and TRBJ2-1, the full variable domain reads DGGITQSPKYLFRKEGQNVTLSCEQNLNHDAMYWYRQDPGQGLRLIYYSQIVNDFQKGDIAEGYSVSREKKESFPLTVTSAQKNPTAFYLCASSIGQGARNEQFFGPGTRLTVL.

V and J are TRBV28 and TRBJ2-3; 9 bases are a match to TRBD2. Germline V gene lookup returns CDR1 MDHEN and CDR2 SYDVKM. The ends lost 4 bases at V and 5 bases at J; junction bases unmatched: 7. The CDR3 sequence is 15 residues long. The CDR3 spells CASSSSGGPGDTQYF. The DNA of the CDR3 is TGTGCCAGCAGTTCAAGCGGGGGGCCGGGAGATACGCAGTATTTT.

The chain is built from TRBV28 and TRBJ2-1; D not certain. CDR1 and CDR2 (germline): MDHEN, SYDVKM. CDR3 length equals 12 residues. V dropped 4 bases and J dropped 7 bases, with 8 bases sitting between them. In nucleotides, the CDR3 is TGTGCCAGCAGTTCGATCGGTAATGAGCAGTTCTTC. It specifies CASSSIGNEQFF.

The V and J genes are TRBV7-9 and TRBJ2-7, with TRBD2 identical over 10 bases. Losses at the gene ends were 1 base for V and 3 bases for J; bases not matched to a gene: 6. The CDR3 covers 16 residues. Germline V gene lookup returns CDR1 SEHNR and CDR2 FQNEAQ (reference sequence). The CDR3 nucleotides are TGTGCCAGCAGCTTAGGAGCCGGGACTAGCGACTACGAGCAGTACTTC. Translation: CASSLGAGTSDYEQYF.

The gene calls are TRBV4-1 and TRBJ1-1, with a weak D call TRBD1 (6 bases). The V gene lost 0 bases and the J gene lost 5 bases, with 19 bases spanning the gap. CDR1 MGHRA and CDR2 YSYEKL come from the germline V gene. The CDR3 loop spans 17 amino acids. Written as DNA, the CDR3 is TGCGCCAGCAGCCAAGATTTCGTCGGGGGGCTGGGGACTGAAGCTTTCTTT. As protein: CASSQDFVGGLGTEAFF.

The J gene is TRBJ2-7, the V gene TRBV6-5; TRBD1 is a possible D gene (6 bases). The CDR3 has 14 amino acids. V gave up 6 bases and J gave up 2 bases, with 14 bases separating them. In germline, CDR1 is MNHEY, CDR2 SVGAGI. CDR3 DNA sequence: TGTGCCAGCAGCCGACAGGACGTGCCCTACGAGCAGTACTTC. It encodes CASSRQDVPYEQYF.

The chain has TRBV6-4 and TRBJ1-1, with 7 positions matching TRBD1. From germline, CDR1 is MRHNA and CDR2 SNTAGT. Trimming took 6 bases from V and 5 from J; bases not matched to a gene: 6. The CDR3 has 13 residues. The CDR3 region has the DNA TGTGCCAGCAGGAAGAACAGGGGAACTGAAGCTTTCTTT. Its protein product is CASRKNRGTEAFF.

CDR3 nucleotide sequence: TGTGCCAGCACAGGAATTTTCACTGAAGCTTTCTTT. As protein: CASTGIFTEAFF. This rearrangement joins TRBV2 to TRBJ1-1; D is unresolved. This CDR3 has 12 amino acids. CDR1 is SNHLY and CDR2 is FYNNEI in the germline V gene. The germline V and J ends were trimmed by 7 bases and 4 bases, with 10 bases remaining between them. The whole variable domain, filled in from reference TRBV2 and TRBJ1-1, reads EPEVTQTPSHQVTQMGQEVILRCVPISNHLYFYWYRQILGQKVEFLVSFYNNEISEKSEIFDDQFSVERPDGSNFTLKIRSTKLEDSAMYFCASTGIFTEAFFGQGTRLTVV.

The genes are TRBV19 and TRBJ2-1; 8 nucleotides line up with TRBD1. The CDR3 is 14 amino acids. Germline trimming cut 5 bases from V and 10 bases from J; bases unmatched to any gene: 10. Germline V lookup: CDR1 LNHDA, CDR2 SQIVND (reference sequence). The CDR3 region is CASSLGQGAGEQFF. Here the CDR3 DNA reads TGTGCCAGTAGTCTGGGGCAGGGGGCGGGCGAGCAGTTCTTC.

The CDR3 DNA reads as TGCGCCAGCAGCCCCGTCCAGACAGCGACTAGCGCCTACGAGCAGTACTTC. This translates into CASSPVQTATSAYEQYF. V gene TRBV4-1 combines with J gene TRBJ2-7; 8 nucleotides align to TRBD2. CDR3 length equals 17 residues. Germline V gene sequence: CDR1 MGHRA, CDR2 YSYEKL. Trimming took 4 bases from V and 2 from J; bases not matched to a gene: 13.

This chain connects TRBV28 to TRBJ1-5; D unresolved. With 3 bases removed from V and 7 bases from J, the gap between germline ends came to 10 bases. Per germline, CDR1 MDHEN and CDR2 SYDVKM. This CDR3 comprises 13 residues. The CDR3 DNA reads as TGTGCCAGCAGTTTCCAAACCAGGCAGCCCCAGCATTTT. Its protein is CASSFQTRQPQHF.

The chain is built from TRBV5-6 and TRBJ2-5, with 7 bases matching TRBD2. The germline CDR1 and CDR2 sequences are SGHDT and YYEEEE. V shed 0 bases and J 5 bases; nucleotides not matched to a gene: 4. This CDR3 contains 14 residues. The chain's CDR3 is CASSLAGSGETQYF. CDR3 nucleotide sequence: TGTGCCAGCAGCTTGGCCGGTAGCGGGGAGACCCAGTACTTC. The full variable domain, with the rest looked up from reference TRBV5-6 and TRBJ2-5, is DAGVTQSPTHLIKTRGQQVTLRCSPKSGHDTVSWYQQALGQGPQFIFQYYEEEERQRGNFPDRFSGHQFPNYSSELNVNALLLGDSALYLCASSLAGSGETQYFGPGTRLLVL.

V is TRBV30 and J is TRBJ2-7, with TRBD2 matching over 10 bases. V gave up 3 bases and J gave up 2 bases; unmatched junction bases: 4. The CDR3 consists of 14 residues. Germline CDR1 and CDR2: GTSNPN and SVGIG (reference sequence). CDR3 sequence (DNA): TGTGCCTGGAGACTAGCGGGGAGCGCCTACGAGCAGTACTTC. The encoded protein is CAWRLAGSAYEQYF.

This chain joins TRBV7-9 and TRBJ2-7; tentative D call: TRBD1 (6 bases). Trimming stripped 2 bases from V and 3 bases from J, with 17 bases between. Germline loops: CDR1 SEHNR, CDR2 FQNEAQ (reference sequence). This CDR3 contains 16 residues. The CDR3 here is CASSLLGSGQHYEQYF. CDR3 DNA sequence: TGTGCCAGCAGCTTATTAGGGTCGGGACAACACTACGAGCAGTACTTC. Looking up the rest from reference TRBV7-9 and TRBJ2-7 gives the full variable domain: DTGVSQNPRHKITKRGQNVTFRCDPISEHNRLYWYRQTLGQGPEFLTYFQNEAQLEKSRLLSDRFSAERPKGSFSTLEIQRTEQGDSAMYLCASSLLGSGQHYEQYFGPGTRLTVT.

This sequence joins TRBV4-3 and TRBJ2-7; the match to TRBD2 covers 8 bases. This CDR3 has 15 amino acids. V shed 1 base, J shed 2 bases, and the junction held 4 bases outside the gene matches. The germline CDR1 and CDR2 sequences are LGHNA and YSLEER. CDR3 sequence reads: CASSQGRRGAYEQYF. The DNA for the CDR3 is TGCGCCAGCAGCCAAGGTAGGCGGGGGGCCTACGAGCAGTACTTC.

The chain has TRBV7-9 and TRBJ2-3; D ambiguous. V gave up 5 bases and J gave up 1 base, with 13 bases separating them. The CDR3 loop spans 15 amino acids. Germline CDR1 is SEHNR and CDR2 is FQNEAQ (reference sequence). CDR3 sequence reads: CASSPRTFGTDTQYF. CDR3 DNA: TGTGCCAGCAGCCCTAGAACGTTTGGCACAGATACGCAGTATTTT.

The V and J genes are TRBV7-3 and TRBJ2-1; 8 nucleotides agree with TRBD2. V shed 4 bases, J shed 12 bases, and the junction held 11 bases outside the gene matches. CDR3 length: 14 amino acids. Germline-derived CDR1 and CDR2 are SGHTA and FQGTGA. CDR3 DNA sequence: TGTGCCAGCAGCTCAGCGGGGGCACGCGAGGGGCAGTTCTTC. It translates to CASSSAGAREGQFF.

The chain links TRBV28 to TRBJ2-7, with D maybe TRBD1 (6 bases). From germline, CDR1 is MDHEN and CDR2 SYDVKM. The CDR3 runs 16 residues. V gave up 5 bases and J gave up 5 bases, with 22 bases separating them. This chain's CDR3 is CASSSYRESSGHEQYF. The CDR3 DNA reads as TGTGCCAGCAGTAGTTACAGGGAGTCATCAGGTCACGAGCAGTACTTC.

The chain is built from TRBV18 and TRBJ2-7; D is possibly TRBD1 (6 bases). This CDR3 has 14 amino acids. Germline CDR1 and CDR2: KGHSH and LQKENI. V lost 1 base and J 2 bases, leaving 9 bases between the germline ends. The CDR3 DNA reads TGTGCCAGCTCACCACATAAGGGGGCCTACGAGCAGTACTTC. Translated: CASSPHKGAYEQYF.